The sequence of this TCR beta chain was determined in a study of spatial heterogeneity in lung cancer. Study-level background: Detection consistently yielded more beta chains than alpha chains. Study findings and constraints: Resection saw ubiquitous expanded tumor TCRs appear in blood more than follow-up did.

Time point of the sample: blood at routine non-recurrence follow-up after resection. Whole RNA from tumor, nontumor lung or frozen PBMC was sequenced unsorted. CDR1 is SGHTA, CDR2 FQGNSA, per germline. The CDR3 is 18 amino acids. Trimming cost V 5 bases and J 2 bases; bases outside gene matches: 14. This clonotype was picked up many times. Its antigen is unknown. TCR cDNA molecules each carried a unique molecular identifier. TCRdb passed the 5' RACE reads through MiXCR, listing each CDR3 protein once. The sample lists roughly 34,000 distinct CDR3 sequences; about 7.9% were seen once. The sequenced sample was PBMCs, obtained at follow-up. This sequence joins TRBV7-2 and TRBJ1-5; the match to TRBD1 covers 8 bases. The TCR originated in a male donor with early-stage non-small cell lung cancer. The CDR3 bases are TGTGCCAGCAGCCAAGCCCCATACAGGGGGAGAGGCAATCAGCCCCAGCATTTT. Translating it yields CASSQAPYRGRGNQPQHF.